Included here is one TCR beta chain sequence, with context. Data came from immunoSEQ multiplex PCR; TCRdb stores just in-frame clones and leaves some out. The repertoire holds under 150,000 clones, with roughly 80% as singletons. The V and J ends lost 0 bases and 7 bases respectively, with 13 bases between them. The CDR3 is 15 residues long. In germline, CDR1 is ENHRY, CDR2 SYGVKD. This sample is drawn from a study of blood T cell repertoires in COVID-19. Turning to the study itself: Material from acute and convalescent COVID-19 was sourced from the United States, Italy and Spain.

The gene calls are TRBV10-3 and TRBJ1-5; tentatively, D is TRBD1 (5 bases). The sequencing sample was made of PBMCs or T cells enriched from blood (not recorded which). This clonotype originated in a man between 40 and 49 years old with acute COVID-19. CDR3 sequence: CAISESMPQGQPQHF. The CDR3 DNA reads TGTGCCATCAGTGAGTCGATGCCTCAGGGACAGCCCCAGCATTTT.